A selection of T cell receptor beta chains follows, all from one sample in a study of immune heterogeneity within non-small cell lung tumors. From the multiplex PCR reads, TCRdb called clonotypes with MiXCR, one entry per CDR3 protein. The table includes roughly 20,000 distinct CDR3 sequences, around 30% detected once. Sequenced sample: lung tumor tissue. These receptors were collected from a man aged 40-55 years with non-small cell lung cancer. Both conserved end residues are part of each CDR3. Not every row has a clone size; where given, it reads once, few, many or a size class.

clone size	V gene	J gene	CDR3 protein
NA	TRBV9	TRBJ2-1	CASSVATTSGRNEQFF
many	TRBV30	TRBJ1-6	CAWRSPQGNNSPLHF
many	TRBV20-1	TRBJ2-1	CSASPHWGGNEQFF
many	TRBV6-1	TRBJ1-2	CASKGGDRNGYTF
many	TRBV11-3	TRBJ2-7	CASSLSNDYEQYF
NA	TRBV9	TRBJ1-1	CASSGRGGVNTEAFF
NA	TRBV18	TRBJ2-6	CASSLPGVSGANVLTF
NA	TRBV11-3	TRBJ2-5	CASSLVFPGSETQYF
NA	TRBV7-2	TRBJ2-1	CASSAPGRDYNEQFF
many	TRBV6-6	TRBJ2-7	CASSYSGQNYEQYF
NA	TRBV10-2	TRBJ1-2	CASSESSWGHFYGYTF
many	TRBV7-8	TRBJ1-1	CASSTTWMNTEAFF
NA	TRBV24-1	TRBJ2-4	CAPTGTAELSLMAKNIQYF
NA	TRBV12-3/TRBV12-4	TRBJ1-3	CASSSTGNTIYF
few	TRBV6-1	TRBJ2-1	CASTPSWGTFSYNEQFF
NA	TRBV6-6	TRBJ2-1	CTSSLNGLAAYNEQFF
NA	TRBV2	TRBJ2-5	CASKGVGGLETQYF
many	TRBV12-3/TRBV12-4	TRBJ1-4	CASSSHNEKLFF
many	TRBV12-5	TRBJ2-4	CASGLGLKNIQYF
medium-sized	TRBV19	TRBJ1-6	CASSMRGPEYSPLHF
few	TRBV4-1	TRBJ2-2	CASSRSESGELFF
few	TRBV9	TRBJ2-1	CASSVVAGDNEQFF
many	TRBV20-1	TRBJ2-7	CSARGGTPGTSVKSSLEQYF
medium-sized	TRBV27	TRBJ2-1	CASSLGLLHYNEQFF
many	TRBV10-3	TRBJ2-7	CAISESGYEQYF
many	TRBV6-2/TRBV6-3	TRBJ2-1	CASSYRGNEQFF
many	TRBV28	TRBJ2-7	CASSLRDRAYF
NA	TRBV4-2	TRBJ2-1	CASSQGPVSVNEQFF
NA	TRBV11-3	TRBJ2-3	CASSLGARLAASADTQYF
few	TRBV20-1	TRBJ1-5	CSVGRRGQPQHF
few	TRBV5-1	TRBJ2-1	CASSLTGDSYNEQFF
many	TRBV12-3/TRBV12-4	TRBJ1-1	CASSPGGVLRNTEAFF
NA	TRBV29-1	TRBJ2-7	CSVTPYKGPSYEQYF
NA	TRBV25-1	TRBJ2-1	CASSESRSGGRYNEQFF
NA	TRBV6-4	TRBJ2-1	CASSSGTGGVNEQFF
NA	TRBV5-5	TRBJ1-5	CASSLAGQPQHF